This entry lists 8 T cell receptor beta chains sequenced from one sample in a study of T cell repertoires in cytomegalovirus infection. MiXCR, applied by TCRdb to the reads, yields one record per CDR3 protein. The data contain roughly 230,000 distinct CDR3 sequences, 9% to 15% of them singletons. Input material: PBMCs. Receptor source: a human donor in good health (CMV status not recorded). Some clones in this sample may be carry-over from other donors' samples.

The chain is built from TRBV11-2 and TRBJ2-1; TRBD2 aligns across 7 bases. Per germline, CDR1 SGHAT and CDR2 FQNNGV. CDR3 length equals 16 residues. V gave up 2 bases and J gave up 5 bases; unmatched junction bases: 9. Here the CDR3 reads CASSLRLAAPDNEQFF. The CDR3 DNA reads TGTGCCAGCAGCTTAAGGCTAGCGGCTCCTGACAATGAGCAGTTCTTC. The entire variable domain, with the rest obtained from reference TRBV11-2 and TRBJ2-1, is as follows: EAGVAQSPRYKIIEKRQSVAFWCNPISGHATLYWYQQILGQGPKLLIQFQNNGVVDDSQLPKDRFSAERLKGVDSTLKIQPAKLEDSAVYLCASSLRLAAPDNEQFFGPGTRLTVL.

In its sample, this clonotype was seen a few times. CDR3 coding DNA: TGCAGCGTTGAGGGAGGGGGAGCAGGGGCCAACGTCCTGACTTTC. Its translation is CSVEGGGAGANVLTF. This chain uses TRBV29-1 with TRBJ2-6, with D possibly matching TRBD2 (7 bases). The CDR3 is made up of 15 amino acids. Trimming left V 3 bases short and J 4 bases short, with 13 bases between. The germline V gene encodes CDR1 SQVTM and CDR2 ANQGSEA.

This sequence joins TRBV6-2 or TRBV6-3 and TRBJ2-1; the match to TRBD2 covers 13 bases. This CDR3 is 15 amino acids long. V gave up 7 bases and J gave up 7 bases; unmatched junction bases: 7. Germline V gene data show CDR1 as MNHEY and CDR2 as SVGEGT. In DNA form, the CDR3 reads TGTGCCAGCATTACCGGGACTAGCGGGGTTAATGAGCAGTTCTTC. Amino acid sequence: CASITGTSGVNEQFF.

In its sample, this clonotype was seen many times. The genes are TRBV28 and TRBJ2-7; D not certain. The CDR3 covers 13 residues. Per the germline V gene, CDR1 is MDHEN and CDR2 is SYDVKM. Trimming left V 6 bases short and J 1 base short, with 10 bases between. The CDR3 coding sequence is TGTGCCAGCAGCGGTACTGGGTCCTACGAGCAGTACTTC. This translates into CASSGTGSYEQYF.

The chain links TRBV18 to TRBJ2-1; tentatively, D is TRBD2 (6 bases). CDR3 size: 14 residues. The ends were cut back, 3 bases at V and 0 bases at J, with 6 bases in the middle. CDR1 KGHSH and CDR2 LQKENI come from the germline V gene. The CDR3 loop reads CASSPGLSYNEQFF. The CDR3 DNA sequence: TGTGCCAGCTCACCGGGACTCTCCTACAATGAGCAGTTCTTC. Together with reference TRBV18 and TRBJ2-1, the CDR3 gives the full variable domain: NAGVMQNPRHLVRRRGQEARLRCSPMKGHSHVYWYRQLPEEGLKFMVYLQKENIIDESGMPKERFSAEFPKEGPSILRIQQVVRGDSAAYFCASSPGLSYNEQFFGPGTRLTVL.

This clonotype showed up many times. The chain employs TRBV10-3 and TRBJ2-7; maybe TRBD2 (6 bases). Germline assignment: CDR1 ENHRY and CDR2 SYGVKD. With 3 bases removed from V and 0 bases from J, the gap between germline ends came to 9 bases. CDR3 length equals 14 residues. The CDR3 DNA sequence: TGTGCCATCAGTGATGGAGGGAACTCCTACGAGCAGTACTTC. Its translation: CAISDGGNSYEQYF.

This clonotype was seen a handful of times. The gene calls are TRBV4-3 and TRBJ2-7; D is perhaps TRBD2 (5 bases). The germline V gene encodes CDR1 LGHNA and CDR2 YSLEER. The CDR3 has 13 residues. The ends were cut back, 2 bases at V and 3 bases at J, with 8 bases in the middle. CDR3 protein: CASSQREGYEQYF. CDR3 sequence (DNA): TGCGCCAGCAGCCAACGGGAAGGCTACGAGCAGTACTTC.

This clonotype appeared many times. The chain is built from TRBV28 and TRBJ2-7; 9 nucleotides match TRBD1. This CDR3 contains 15 residues. With V trimmed by 6 bases and J by 2 bases, 8 bases remained unmatched. Germline CDR1 is MDHEN and CDR2 is SYDVKM. Here the CDR3 DNA reads TGTGCCAGCAGCTCTCCGGGACAGGGCCCCTACGAGCAGTACTTC. This translates into CASSSPGQGPYEQYF.